The 29 T cell receptor beta chains presented below share a single source sample, sequenced in a study of CD4 T cells in relation to SARS-CoV-2 and coronaviruses. Their target antigens are unknown. Generated by immunoSEQ multiplex PCR, the TCRdb table keeps only in-frame clones and is missing some. This table has about 36,000 clones, approximately 83% appearing once. The sample comprised naive CD4+ T cells from PBMCs, cultured in vitro. Regarding subset: naive CD4+ T cells isolated by negative enrichment. These receptor sequences come from an adult with COVID-19.

The V call is TRBV19, the J call TRBJ2-7; 10 bases line up with TRBD1. Germline lookup yields CDR1 LNHDA and CDR2 SQIVND (reference sequence). The V and J ends lost 1 base and 6 bases, in that order; junction bases with no gene match: 6. The CDR3 contains 15 residues. The CDR3 region is CASSIAGTGVPEQYF. The CDR3 DNA is TGTGCCAGTAGTATAGCGGGGACAGGGGTTCCCGAGCAGTACTTC.

The chain is built from TRBV4-1 and TRBJ2-7; D is ambiguous. V was shortened by 1 base and J by 3 bases, with 13 bases between the two germline ends. Germline CDR1 is MGHRA and CDR2 is YSYEKL. The CDR3 spans 15 residues. CDR3 protein: CASSQAPTSDYEQYF. Written as DNA, the CDR3 is TGCGCCAGCAGCCAAGCTCCGACTTCAGACTACGAGCAGTACTTC.

CDR3 in DNA: TGTGCCAGCAGTCTCGACGGGTACTACGAGCAGTACTTC. This gives the protein CASSLDGYYEQYF. The gene calls are TRBV28 and TRBJ2-7; D not resolved. This CDR3 is built from 13 residues. Germline CDR1 is MDHEN and CDR2 is SYDVKM. The V end was cut by 5 bases, the J end by 3 bases, with 11 bases between.

This clone was observed once. V and J are TRBV6-5 and TRBJ2-2, with a weak D call TRBD2 (6 bases). The CDR3 is 14 amino acids. In germline, CDR1 is MNHEY, CDR2 SVGAGI. V lost 6 bases, J lost 4 bases, and 12 bases lay in between. CDR3 bases: TGTGCCAGCAGAGCCCCCGGGAGCACCGGGGAGCTGTTTTTT. Translated, it gives CASRAPGSTGELFF.

The V call is TRBV11-1, the J call TRBJ2-5; D is undetermined. There are 15 residues in the CDR3. Germline CDR1 SGHAT, CDR2 FQDESV (reference sequence). V was pared by 1 base and J by 0 bases, with 9 bases between. The CDR3 sequence: CASSLDLTYQETQYF. As DNA, the CDR3 is TGTGCCAGCAGCTTAGATCTGACGTACCAAGAGACCCAGTACTTC.

This clone was detected a few times. The chain combines TRBV9 with TRBJ1-2; D may be TRBD1 (5 bases). V dropped 0 bases and J dropped 4 bases, with 10 bases sitting between them. Germline-derived CDR1 and CDR2 are SGDLS and YYNGEE. The CDR3 contains 14 residues. The CDR3 loop reads CASSVEQEGYGYTF. CDR3 coding DNA: TGTGCCAGCAGCGTAGAACAGGAAGGCTATGGCTACACCTTC.

DNA of the CDR3: TGTGCCACCAGCAGTGCAGCCGGCTCTGGGGCCAACGTCCTGACTTTC. Residues: CATSSAAGSGANVLTF. The rearrangement joins TRBV15 to TRBJ2-6, with no clear D. Germline assignment: CDR1 LNHNV and CDR2 YYDKDF (reference sequence). The CDR3 runs to 16 residues. V was trimmed by 3 bases and J by 0 bases, leaving 9 bases between them.

Note on this clone: The junction departs from the called germline gene at one end, perhaps through a read error. The J gene is TRBJ2-3, the V gene TRBV28, with TRBD2 matching over 10 bases. Per germline, CDR1 MDHEN and CDR2 SYDVKM. The CDR3 length is 12 residues. The chain's CDR3 is CASNRLAGTTHF. The CDR3 DNA follows: TGTGCCAGCAACCGACTAGCGGGTACCACACATTTT.

The chain is built from TRBV28 and TRBJ1-5, with D perhaps TRBD1 (6 bases). This CDR3 is built from 15 residues. CDR1 is MDHEN, CDR2 SYDVKM, per germline. V lost 3 bases and J lost 4, with 13 bases in between. The CDR3 nucleotides are TGTGCCAGCAGTTTTTTAGGGGGGGTGAATCAGCCCCAGCATTTT. As protein: CASSFLGGVNQPQHF.

This clone has a single count. The gene calls are TRBV6-1 and TRBJ2-1, with TRBD2 matching 14 bases. CDR1 and CDR2 from the germline V gene are MNHNS and SASEGT. J was trimmed by 0 bases and V by 4 bases; bases with no gene match: 2. The CDR3 runs to 17 residues. The CDR3 DNA sequence: TGTGCCAGCAGTGGGACTAGCGGGAGGAGCTCCTACAATGAGCAGTTCTTC. This codes for CASSGTSGRSSYNEQFF.

The chain combines TRBV18 with TRBJ2-3; TRBD2 matches 8 bases. The CDR3 consists of 16 residues. V lost 4 bases to trimming and J lost 2 bases; unmatched junction nucleotides: 8. CDR1 KGHSH and CDR2 LQKENI come from the germline V gene. CDR3 coding DNA: TGTGCCAGCTCACTGACCGGGAGGGTCTCCACAGATACGCAGTATTTT. Translation: CASSLTGRVSTDTQYF.

The rearrangement uses TRBV21-1 and TRBJ2-1; TRBD2, the table's D call, lacks a check against the DNA. TRBV21-1 is listed as a pseudogene. There are 16 residues in the CDR3. CDR3: CASSSKGRGIRDEQFF. CDR3 DNA: TGTGCCAGCAGCTCGAAGGGCCGGGGGATTCGTGATGAGCAGTTCTTC.

This clone was counted between two and nine times. The gene calls are TRBV18 and TRBJ1-2; the match to TRBD1 covers 7 bases. Trimming removed 6 bases from V and 0 bases from J; junction bases left unmatched: 7. The CDR3 contains 15 residues. CDR1 is KGHSH and CDR2 is LQKENI in the germline V gene. This CDR3 reads CASSPRQGANYGYTF. CDR3 coding DNA: TGTGCCAGCTCCCCCCGACAGGGAGCTAACTATGGCTACACCTTC.

This clone appeared a few times. CDR3 loop: CASSQGTSSPYNSPLHF. The CDR3 DNA sequence: TGCGCCAGCAGCCAAGGGACATCATCCCCCTATAATTCACCCCTCCACTTT. The chain combines TRBV5-1 with TRBJ1-6, with D possibly being TRBD1 (6 bases). Germline CDR1 and CDR2: SGHRS and YFSETQ. V was trimmed by 4 bases and J by 2 bases, leaving 16 bases between them. The CDR3 sequence is 17 residues long.

The chain's CDR3 is CASSLDTGWATSSQETQYF. CDR3 coding DNA: TGTGCCAGCAGCTTGGACACAGGGTGGGCGACGAGCTCCCAAGAGACCCAGTACTTC. V is TRBV5-6 and J is TRBJ2-5, with D possibly TRBD1 on 6 matching bases. This CDR3 has 19 amino acids. The germline V gene has CDR1 SGHDT and CDR2 YYEEEE. Trimming pared 0 bases from V and 1 base from J, leaving 22 bases between.

The CDR3 is CASSYGRDKFYEQYF. The CDR3 coding sequence is TGTGCCAGCAGTTACGGCAGGGACAAATTCTACGAGCAGTACTTC. The rearrangement joins TRBV6-5 to TRBJ2-7; D is possibly TRBD1 (6 bases). Deletions cut 2 bases from V and 3 bases from J, with 14 bases between. CDR3 length equals 15 residues. Germline V gene sequence: CDR1 MNHEY, CDR2 SVGAGI.

The J gene is TRBJ2-7, the V gene TRBV5-1; TRBD2 aligns across 10 bases. V lost 3 bases to trimming and J lost 1 base; unmatched junction nucleotides: 4. CDR3 size: 15 residues. Germline loops: CDR1 SGHRS, CDR2 YFSETQ. The CDR3 DNA sequence: TGCGCCAGCAGCTGGGGAGCGGGAGGGTCCTACGAGCAGTACTTC. The encoded protein is CASSWGAGGSYEQYF.

The chain is built from TRBV6-5 and TRBJ1-5, with D hard to call. The germline V gene has CDR1 MNHEY and CDR2 SVGAGI. The CDR3 is made up of 15 amino acids. The V end was cut by 5 bases, the J end by 7 bases, with 18 bases between. CDR3 protein: CASSTVRERNQPQHF. The CDR3 bases are TGTGCCAGCAGTACGGTTAGGGAAAGGAACCAGCCCCAGCATTTT.

This sequence joins TRBV7-6 and TRBJ2-3; 7 bases line up with TRBD2. V lost 4 bases and J lost 2; bases outside the gene matches: 9. The CDR3 is made up of 16 amino acids. Germline loops: CDR1 SGHVS, CDR2 FNYEAQ. The CDR3 DNA sequence: TGTGCCAGCAGCTCCTCACCAGCGGGAATCACAGATACGCAGTATTTT. This translates into CASSSSPAGITDTQYF.

This chain uses TRBV7-9 with TRBJ1-4; D not certain. The V and J ends lost 3 bases and 6 bases respectively, with 14 bases between them. This CDR3 has 15 residues. Germline loops: CDR1 SEHNR, CDR2 FQNEAQ (reference sequence). This CDR3 reads CASSLGSLAHEKLFF. Written as DNA, the CDR3 is TGTGCCAGCAGCTTGGGTTCGTTGGCCCATGAAAAACTGTTTTTT.

The V gene is TRBV27, the J gene TRBJ2-5; 12 bases fit TRBD2. The V gene end was trimmed by 7 bases and the J gene end by 6 bases; junction bases not matched to a gene: 6. CDR1 and CDR2 from the germline V gene are MNHEY and SMNVEV (reference sequence). This CDR3 comprises 14 residues. CDR3 in amino acids: CASTPTSGSQTQYF. The CDR3 DNA reads TGTGCCAGCACCCCGACTAGCGGGAGTCAGACCCAGTACTTC.

This chain joins TRBV19 and TRBJ2-1, with 8 bases matching TRBD2. The V gene's germline CDR1 is LNHDA and CDR2 SQIVND (reference sequence). V lost 5 bases to trimming and J lost 4 bases; unmatched junction nucleotides: 16. The CDR3 length is 18 residues. This chain's CDR3 is CASSPNPHSGRGYNEQFF. CDR3 DNA: TGTGCCAGTAGTCCTAATCCCCACAGCGGGAGAGGGTACAATGAGCAGTTCTTC.

V gene TRBV1 combines with J gene TRBJ2-7. TRBV1 is tagged as a pseudogene. CDR3 length: 16 residues. CDR3 in amino acids: CTSSRRRLGPPYEQYF. The CDR3 nucleotides read TGCACCAGCAGCCGAAGGCGATTGGGTCCGCCCTACGAGCAGTACTTC.

The chain links TRBV7-8 to TRBJ2-7; 11 bases match TRBD1. V was clipped by 4 bases and J by 5 bases; unmatched bases: 10. Germline V CDR1 and CDR2: SGHVS, FQNEAQ. The CDR3 contains 16 residues. The CDR3 spells CASSSSSGTGGDEQYF. The DNA of the CDR3 is TGTGCCAGCAGCTCAAGCTCCGGGACAGGGGGGGACGAGCAGTACTTC.

The chain joins TRBV19 to TRBJ1-5; D is uncertain. The germline gives CDR1 LNHDA, CDR2 SQIVND (reference sequence). The CDR3 covers 15 residues. V shed 7 bases and J shed 0 bases, with 13 bases lying between them. In DNA, the CDR3 is TGTGCCAGTAATTGGGGTTTGCGTAGCAATCAGCCCCAGCATTTT. As protein: CASNWGLRSNQPQHF. Drawing the rest from reference TRBV19 and TRBJ1-5, the complete variable domain is DGGITQSPKYLFRKEGQNVTLSCEQNLNHDAMYWYRQDPGQGLRLIYYSQIVNDFQKGDIAEGYSVSREKKESFPLTVTSAQKNPTAFYLCASNWGLRSNQPQHFGDGTRLSIL.

J is TRBJ2-2 and V is TRBV5-1; 7 bases fit TRBD2. With V trimmed by 4 bases and J by 0 bases, 9 bases remained unmatched. The CDR3 has 17 residues. Germline CDR1 and CDR2: SGHRS and YFSETQ. CDR3 sequence: CASSHGSSGPNTGELFF. CDR3 bases: TGCGCCAGCAGCCACGGTTCTAGCGGCCCGAACACCGGGGAGCTGTTTTTT.

The V and J genes are TRBV5-4 and TRBJ2-7; 8 nucleotides line up with TRBD2. CDR3 size: 14 residues. V dropped 3 bases and J dropped 3; count of bases not matched to a gene: 5. The V gene's germline CDR1 is SGHNT and CDR2 YYREEE (reference sequence). CDR3 in amino acids: CASSYLAGSYEQYF. In DNA, the CDR3 is TGTGCCAGCAGCTACCTAGCGGGCAGCTACGAGCAGTACTTC. The whole variable domain, remainder taken from reference TRBV5-4 and TRBJ2-7, is ETGVTQSPTHLIKTRGQQVTLRCSSQSGHNTVSWYQQALGQGPQFIFQYYREEENGRGNFPPRFSGLQFPNYSSELNVNALELDDSALYLCASSYLAGSYEQYFGPGTRLTVT.

There are a few counts of this clone. V and J are TRBV6-1 and TRBJ1-1, with D possibly matching TRBD1 (6 bases). In germline, CDR1 is MNHNS, CDR2 SASEGT. The CDR3 has 11 amino acids. The V and J ends lost 6 bases and 9 bases respectively, with 11 bases between them. CDR3 in amino acids: CASRTTGQAFF. The CDR3 nucleotides read TGTGCCAGCAGAACTACAGGGCAAGCTTTCTTT.

This clone was recorded once. This chain connects TRBV10-3 to TRBJ2-7; D perhaps matches TRBD1 (6 bases). The CDR3 covers 13 residues. Trimming stripped 11 bases from V and 0 bases from J, with 14 bases between. Germline values: CDR1 ENHRY, CDR2 SYGVKD. This CDR3 reads CAGRGQDSYEQYF. CDR3 nucleotide sequence: TGTGCCGGCAGGGGCCAGGACTCCTACGAGCAGTACTTC.